This T cell receptor (beta chain) was documented in a study of TIL therapy for anti-PD-1-resistant metastatic lung cancer. About the research overall: Tumors carried a median 1.5 non-synonymous mutations per megabase. Findings of the study overall: Treatment-naive, never-smoker and oncogene-addicted patients were overrepresented in this highly selected cohort.

This clone was seen a single time. As yet, its antigen is unknown. From germline, CDR1 is KGHSH and CDR2 LQKENI. The CDR3 runs 15 residues. The V gene end was trimmed by 4 bases and the J gene end by 3 bases; junction bases not matched to a gene: 8. The libraries were made with immunoSEQ v3. Clones were sequenced by immunoSEQ multiplex PCR, and TCRdb holds only the in-frame ones, with some missing. The sample holds tens of thousands of clones; around 79% are singletons and the top ten take roughly 6.1%. The time point: pre-treatment sample, taken before nivolumab and TIL therapy. The receptor was isolated from a person between 25 and 80 years old with non-small cell lung cancer. The chain employs TRBV18 and TRBJ2-5, with 7 nucleotides matching TRBD2. This specimen was blood, taken at baseline. DNA for the CDR3: TGTGCCAGCTCACAAGGGACTAATCTGGAAGAGACCCAGTACTTC. This translates into CASSQGTNLEETQYF.